These 25 T cell receptor beta chains came from one sample sequenced in a study of T cell changes during pregnancy in multiple sclerosis. The table came from immunoSEQ multiplex PCR; TCRdb's copy has only in-frame clones and leaves some out. In the table there are more than 90,000 clones, roughly nine tenths of which are singletons. This material consisted of peripheral blood, taken in the first trimester of pregnancy. The receptor source for this set is a female donor with multiple sclerosis, enrolled in a pregnancy study.

The rearrangement joins TRBV9 to TRBJ2-5, with 8 nucleotides matching TRBD2. Losses at the gene ends were 4 bases for V and 4 bases for J; bases not matched to a gene: 9. CDR3 length: 15 amino acids. The germline gives CDR1 SGDLS, CDR2 YYNGEE. The CDR3 DNA is TGTGCCAGCAGCTCTCCAGCGGGGGTTATAGAGACCCAGTACTTC. It specifies CASSSPAGVIETQYF.

This clone was seen just once. The chain recombines TRBV2 with TRBJ2-1; 11 bases are a match to TRBD2. The V segment lost 6 bases and the J segment 4 bases; nucleotides outside the gene matches: 5. Germline V gene sequence: CDR1 SNHLY, CDR2 FYNNEI. The CDR3 consists of 15 residues. CDR3 in amino acids: CASRGTSGTYNEQFF. In DNA, the CDR3 is TGTGCCAGCAGGGGGACTAGCGGTACTTACAATGAGCAGTTCTTC.

This chain links TRBV6-5 with TRBJ2-1; TRBD1 agrees at 8 bases. CDR3 size: 14 residues. The V and J ends lost 7 bases and 4 bases, in that order; junction bases with no gene match: 6. Germline CDR1 and CDR2: MNHEY and SVGAGI. CDR3 region: CASKLDREYNEQFF. In nucleotides, the CDR3 is TGTGCCAGCAAGTTGGACAGGGAGTACAATGAGCAGTTCTTC.

The CDR3 coding sequence is TGTGCCAGCAGCTTAGTTACGGGGGACGGGGAGCTGTTTTTT. The encoded protein is CASSLVTGDGELFF. The chain has TRBV7-8 and TRBJ2-2; D may be TRBD2 (6 bases). This CDR3 has 14 residues. Germline CDR1 reads SGHVS; CDR2 reads FQNEAQ. Deletions cut 1 base from V and 7 bases from J, with 10 bases between. Full variable domain (missing parts from reference TRBV7-8 and TRBJ2-2): GAGVSQSPRYKVAKRGQDVALRCDPISGHVSLFWYQQALGQGPEFLTYFQNEAQLDKSGLPSDRFFAERPEGSVSTLKIQRTQQEDSAVYLCASSLVTGDGELFFGEGSRLTVL.

The V gene is TRBV7-9, the J gene TRBJ1-4; 7 positions match TRBD1. The J segment lost 5 bases and the V segment lost 7 bases, leaving 10 bases of the junction unmatched. The CDR3 sequence is 15 residues long. CDR1 is SEHNR and CDR2 is FQNEAQ in the germline V gene (reference sequence). The CDR3, as DNA: TGTGCCAGCACCCAGGGGGAGATAATAAATGAAAAACTGTTTTTT. Protein product: CASTQGEIINEKLFF.

V and J are TRBV27 and TRBJ1-2; 7 bases agree with TRBD1. This CDR3 has 14 residues. The germline gives CDR1 MNHEY, CDR2 SMNVEV (reference sequence). Trimming removed 2 bases from V and 3 bases from J; junction bases left unmatched: 3. CDR3 loop: CASSLRQGYYGYTF. The CDR3 bases are TGTGCCAGCAGTTTACGACAGGGATACTATGGCTACACCTTC.

This clone is a singleton in its sample. The chain recombines TRBV19 with TRBJ2-7, with 8 bases that match TRBD2. The trim removed 3 bases at V and 3 bases at J, leaving 7 bases unmatched. Germline CDR1 LNHDA, CDR2 SQIVND (reference sequence). There are 15 residues in the CDR3. The CDR3 here is CASSIPSGSSYEQYF. DNA of the CDR3: TGTGCCAGTAGTATCCCAAGCGGGAGTAGCTACGAGCAGTACTTC.

Notes on this clone: The same CDR3 can be traced to other DNA sequences in this sample. This chain joins TRBV5-1 and TRBJ2-3; maybe TRBD2 (5 bases). Germline assignment: CDR1 SGHRS and CDR2 YFSETQ. The V end lost 0 bases, the J end lost 0 bases, and 5 bases lay between the germline ends. The CDR3 sequence is 14 residues long. The CDR3 DNA reads as TGCGCCAGCAGCTTGGCGGGAAGCACAGATACGCAGTATTTT. This encodes CASSLAGSTDTQYF.

The chain employs TRBV2 and TRBJ2-1, with a weak D call TRBD2 (6 bases). Germline V gives CDR1 SNHLY, CDR2 FYNNEI. The V end lost 7 bases, the J end lost 9 bases, and 10 bases lay between the germline ends. There are 11 residues in the CDR3. CDR3 loop: CASTREPEQFF. CDR3 bases: TGTGCCAGCACACGGGAGCCTGAGCAGTTCTTC.

The chain couples TRBV28 to TRBJ1-4; 8 nucleotides line up with TRBD1. The junction had 12 bases not matched to a gene; V was cut back by 6 bases and J by 0 bases. This CDR3 comprises 18 residues. Germline assignment: CDR1 MDHEN and CDR2 SYDVKM. CDR3 sequence: CASSRNNGQGPTNEKLFF. CDR3 DNA: TGTGCCAGCAGCCGAAACAACGGACAGGGCCCAACTAATGAAAAACTGTTTTTT.

This chain uses TRBV2 with TRBJ2-5, with TRBD2 identical over 13 bases. Germline CDR1 SNHLY, CDR2 FYNNEI. This CDR3 is 16 amino acids long. Trimming took 4 bases from V and 5 from J; bases not matched to a gene: 7. DNA of the CDR3: TGTGCCAGCAGTGCACGGACTAGCGGGAGCAGGGAGACCCAGTACTTC. It is translated as CASSARTSGSRETQYF.

The V gene is TRBV30, the J gene TRBJ1-1; D gene ambiguous. V was cut by 2 bases and J by 0 bases, with 16 bases left in between. The CDR3 totals 16 residues. CDR1 is GTSNPN and CDR2 is SVGIG in the germline V gene (reference sequence). The CDR3 spells CAWSPTLGPLNTEAFF. The CDR3 nucleotides are TGTGCCTGGAGTCCCACCTTGGGCCCGTTGAACACTGAAGCTTTCTTT.

Regarding this clone: The same CDR3 is also encoded by other DNA sequences in this sample. The chain links TRBV4-1 to TRBJ2-1; no firm D call. The V gene lost 0 bases and the J gene lost 1 base, with 7 bases spanning the gap. The CDR3 length is 15 residues. Looked up from germline, CDR1 is MGHRA and CDR2 is YSYEKL. The CDR3 sequence: CASSQDPSSYNEQFF. DNA of the CDR3: TGCGCCAGCAGCCAAGATCCGTCTTCCTACAATGAGCAGTTCTTC.

This chain joins TRBV20-1 and TRBJ2-7; D is possibly TRBD1 (5 bases). Germline CDR1 and CDR2: DFQATT and SNEGSKA (reference sequence). The CDR3 has 11 residues. Trimming cost V 4 bases and J 3 bases, with 7 bases left between them. CDR3 DNA sequence: TGCAGTGCTATCCAGGGCTACGAGCAGTACTTC. This sequence encodes CSAIQGYEQYF.

The V gene is TRBV27, the J gene TRBJ2-7; 7 bases fit TRBD2. Germline V gene data show CDR1 as MNHEY and CDR2 as SMNVEV (reference sequence). Losses at the gene ends were 5 bases for V and 6 bases for J; bases not matched to a gene: 16. The length of the CDR3 is 16 residues. The CDR3 nucleotides are TGTGCCAGCAGTCTACGGGGGGTAGCGGCGCCCTCCGAGCAGTACTTC. It encodes CASSLRGVAAPSEQYF.

The chain carries TRBV6-5 and TRBJ2-5, with D possibly being TRBD2 (5 bases). V lost 5 bases and J lost 2, with 12 bases in between. This CDR3 has 14 residues. Germline CDR1 is MNHEY and CDR2 is SVGAGI. The CDR3 region is CASSPRTVQETQYF. The CDR3 DNA follows: TGTGCCAGCAGTCCAAGGACTGTACAAGAGACCCAGTACTTC.

This clone was observed a few times. The chain couples TRBV6-1 to TRBJ1-5; TRBD1 is a possible D gene (5 bases). V was cut by 4 bases and J by 4 bases, with 11 bases left in between. CDR3 length equals 14 residues. In germline, CDR1 is MNHNS, CDR2 SASEGT. The CDR3 DNA sequence: TGTGCCAGCAGTGTGGCAGGGTGGAATCAGCCCCAGCATTTT. Residues: CASSVAGWNQPQHF.

The chain combines TRBV30 with TRBJ2-6; D gene uncertain. CDR1 and CDR2 (germline): GTSNPN, SVGIG (reference sequence). V was cut by 2 bases and J by 2 bases, with 10 bases left in between. The CDR3 is 15 amino acids. CDR3: CAWSITVAGANVLTF. The CDR3 DNA is TGTGCCTGGAGTATAACGGTGGCTGGGGCCAACGTCCTGACTTTC. The whole variable domain, remainder taken from reference TRBV30 and TRBJ2-6, is SQTIHQWPATLVQPVGSPLSLECTVEGTSNPNLYWYRQAAGRGLQLLFYSVGIGQISSEVPQNLSASRPQDRQFILSSKKLLLSDSGFYLCAWSITVAGANVLTFGAGSRLTVL.

The genes are TRBV6-1 and TRBJ2-7; tentative D call: TRBD2 (6 bases). The CDR3 consists of 14 residues. The V gene's germline CDR1 is MNHNS and CDR2 SASEGT. V dropped 6 bases and J dropped 0 bases, with 12 bases sitting between them. The CDR3: CASRRDLTSYEQYF. CDR3 nucleotide sequence: TGTGCCAGCAGAAGGGACTTGACCTCCTACGAGCAGTACTTC.

The chain joins TRBV19 to TRBJ2-1; D unclear. Germline assignment: CDR1 LNHDA and CDR2 SQIVND (reference sequence). There are 13 residues in the CDR3. The V gene lost 6 bases and the J gene lost 0 bases, with 6 bases spanning the gap. CDR3 sequence reads: CASSESSYNEQFF. In nucleotides, the CDR3 is TGTGCCAGTAGCGAGAGCTCCTACAATGAGCAGTTCTTC.

V and J are TRBV7-9 and TRBJ2-7; possible D gene TRBD1, 6 bases. Germline V gene data show CDR1 as SEHNR and CDR2 as FQNEAQ (reference sequence). The V end lost 2 bases, the J end lost 0 bases, and 14 bases lay between the germline ends. This CDR3 is 16 amino acids long. The CDR3 loop is CASSLTTGPSSYEQYF. For the CDR3, the DNA is TGTGCCAGCAGCTTAACCACAGGGCCCAGCTCCTACGAGCAGTACTTC.

The chain employs TRBV5-4 and TRBJ2-2; tentative D call: TRBD2 (6 bases). V was cut by 4 bases and J by 6 bases, with 10 bases left in between. The CDR3 spans 13 residues. Germline V lookup: CDR1 SGHNT, CDR2 YYREEE (reference sequence). In DNA, the CDR3 is TGTGCCAGCAGCCTACAGCGGGCCGGGGAGCTGTTTTTT. It is translated as CASSLQRAGELFF. The full variable domain, rest sourced from reference TRBV5-4 and TRBJ2-2, is ETGVTQSPTHLIKTRGQQVTLRCSSQSGHNTVSWYQQALGQGPQFIFQYYREEENGRGNFPPRFSGLQFPNYSSELNVNALELDDSALYLCASSLQRAGELFFGEGSRLTVL.

This clone showed up just once. V is TRBV19 and J is TRBJ2-7; possibly TRBD2 for D (6 bases). Trimming stripped 5 bases from V and 3 bases from J, with 17 bases between. The CDR3 is 15 residues long. The germline V gene encodes CDR1 LNHDA and CDR2 SQIVND (reference sequence). The CDR3 loop reads CASSPSSGVFYEQYF. In DNA, the CDR3 is TGTGCCAGTAGTCCCAGTAGCGGAGTGTTCTACGAGCAGTACTTC.

The rearrangement joins TRBV9 to TRBJ2-7; TRBD2 matches at 7 bases. The CDR3 covers 15 residues. With 0 bases clipped from V and 0 bases from J, the junction kept 3 bases outside the gene matches. Per germline, CDR1 SGDLS and CDR2 YYNGEE. The CDR3 nucleotides read TGTGCCAGCAGCGTAGAGGGCGGGAGCTCCTACGAGCAGTACTTC. Translated, it gives CASSVEGGSSYEQYF.

The chain employs TRBV19 and TRBJ2-7, with 11 bases aligning to TRBD2. The V gene end was trimmed by 1 base and the J gene end by 3 bases; junction bases not matched to a gene: 11. There are 18 residues in the CDR3. Per germline, CDR1 LNHDA and CDR2 SQIVND (reference sequence). CDR3 amino acids: CASSIASGRNRNSYEQYF. The CDR3 DNA is TGTGCCAGTAGTATAGCTAGCGGGAGGAACCGGAATAGCTACGAGCAGTACTTC.